The next 23 T cell receptor beta chains were all read from a single sample in a study of CD8+ T cells in alopecia areata. As to treatment: oral pan-JAK inhibitor, 5-10 mg twice daily. RNA was isolated and reverse transcribed to cDNA, the sequencing template. Clones were sequenced by immunoSEQ multiplex PCR, and TCRdb holds only the in-frame ones, with some missing. Of around 120,000 clones in the sample, about 59% are singletons; the top ten hold around 6%. Sequencing was performed on CD4+ T cells sorted from blood, taken at week 4, from a patient treated with tofacitinib. The receptors come from a human donor with alopecia areata.

There are many counts of this clone. V usage is TRBV12-5 and J usage is TRBJ2-1, with 7 bases fitting TRBD2. The CDR3 loop spans 15 amino acids. CDR1 LGHNT and CDR2 FRNRAP come from the germline V gene. With V trimmed by 5 bases and J by 8 bases, 12 bases remained unmatched. The CDR3 loop reads CASGASRGRNYEQFF. The CDR3, as DNA: TGTGCTAGTGGTGCCTCCCGCGGGAGAAACTATGAGCAGTTCTTC.

The chain employs TRBV5-1 and TRBJ2-5, with 8 bases fitting TRBD2. From germline, CDR1 is SGHRS and CDR2 YFSETQ. J lost 3 bases, V lost 4 bases, and 5 bases had no gene match. The CDR3 is 14 amino acids. In DNA, the CDR3 is TGCGCCAGCAGCGCGGGGGGAGGAAAAGAGACCCAGTACTTC. As protein: CASSAGGGKETQYF.

This clone was recorded a few times. The chain has TRBV27 and TRBJ2-3; 7 nucleotides line up with TRBD2. The CDR3 extends over 15 amino acids. V gave up 3 bases and J gave up 2 bases; unmatched junction bases: 5. CDR1 MNHEY and CDR2 SMNVEV come from the germline V gene (reference sequence). CDR3 sequence: CASSLGGGPTDTQYF. For the CDR3, the DNA is TGTGCCAGCAGTTTGGGCGGGGGACCCACAGATACGCAGTATTTT.

This chain connects TRBV2 to TRBJ2-5; 7 positions match TRBD2. After removal of 7 bases from V and 2 bases from J, the junction contained 7 bases not matched to a gene. The CDR3 contains 14 residues. Germline CDR1 SNHLY, CDR2 FYNNEI. The CDR3 nucleotides read TGTGCCAGCACATGGGCGGGGGAACAAGAGACCCAGTACTTC. Its translation is CASTWAGEQETQYF.

The chain is built from TRBV9 and TRBJ1-1; D call uncertain. The germline CDR1 and CDR2 sequences are SGDLS and YYNGEE. V dropped 3 bases and J dropped 5 bases, with 11 bases sitting between them. The length of the CDR3 is 13 residues. CDR3 nucleotides: TGTGCCAGCAGCGCGCAGGATCGGACTGAAGCTTTCTTT. Translation: CASSAQDRTEAFF. Complete variable domain (other parts from reference TRBV9 and TRBJ1-1): DSGVTQTPKHLITATGQRVTLRCSPRSGDLSVYWYQQSLDQGLQFLIQYYNGEERAKGNILERFSAQQFPDLHSELNLSSLELGDSALYFCASSAQDRTEAFFGQGTRLTVV.

This clone was counted a single time. The rearrangement uses TRBV5-6 and TRBJ2-1, with 7 bases that match TRBD2. V gave up 4 bases and J gave up 2 bases; unmatched junction bases: 12. Germline V gene lookup returns CDR1 SGHDT and CDR2 YYEEEE. The CDR3 consists of 17 residues. In DNA, the CDR3 is TGTGCCAGCAGCCCTGGTTGGTCGCTAGCGGCCTACAATGAGCAGTTCTTC. Translated: CASSPGWSLAAYNEQFF. The full variable domain, completed using reference TRBV5-6 and TRBJ2-1, is DAGVTQSPTHLIKTRGQQVTLRCSPKSGHDTVSWYQQALGQGPQFIFQYYEEEERQRGNFPDRFSGHQFPNYSSELNVNALLLGDSALYLCASSPGWSLAAYNEQFFGPGTRLTVL.

The gene calls are TRBV5-1 and TRBJ2-5; D is possibly TRBD2 (6 bases). V dropped 1 base and J dropped 7 bases, with 14 bases sitting between them. Looked up from germline, CDR1 is SGHRS and CDR2 is YFSETQ. This CDR3 spans 14 amino acids. DNA of the CDR3: TGCGCCAGCAGCTTGACGGCGGGGTTGGGGACCCAGTACTTC. It translates to CASSLTAGLGTQYF.

The chain links TRBV7-3 to TRBJ2-3, with 8 bases that match TRBD1. This CDR3 contains 15 residues. V lost 5 bases and J lost 3; bases outside the gene matches: 7. Germline loops: CDR1 SGHTA, CDR2 FQGTGA. CDR3 coding DNA: TGTGCCAGCAGCCAACAGGGGGGTGTTACAGATACGCAGTATTTT. This codes for CASSQQGGVTDTQYF.

In this sample, this clone turned up a few times. The chain couples TRBV29-1 to TRBJ2-7, with D maybe TRBD1 (6 bases). Germline V gene lookup returns CDR1 SQVTM and CDR2 ANQGSEA. The CDR3 loop spans 15 amino acids. Trimming shortened V by 0 bases and J by 3 bases, and 15 bases separated the two germline ends. The DNA of the CDR3 is TGCAGCGTTGAAGATCTCGGTCAGGGGCACTACGAGCAGTACTTC. It encodes CSVEDLGQGHYEQYF.

V is TRBV6-5 and J is TRBJ2-2; unclear D gene. Trimming pared 3 bases from V and 8 bases from J, leaving 19 bases between. The CDR3 is made up of 16 amino acids. Germline values: CDR1 MNHEY, CDR2 SVGAGI. In DNA form, the CDR3 reads TGTGCCAGCAGTTATGTCCCCTCGCAGAAAAAGGGGGAGCTGTTTTTT. It encodes CASSYVPSQKKGELFF.

This clone showed up just a few times. The gene calls are TRBV2 and TRBJ2-1; TRBD2 aligns across 8 bases. V lost 6 bases to trimming and J lost 9 bases; unmatched junction nucleotides: 7. This CDR3 is 13 amino acids long. Germline CDR1 is SNHLY and CDR2 is FYNNEI. Written as DNA, the CDR3 is TGTGCCAGCAGAACTAGCGGAGGTTTTGAGCAGTTCTTC. This gives the protein CASRTSGGFEQFF.

V and J are TRBV29-1 and TRBJ2-1; 15 bases align to TRBD2. There are 15 residues in the CDR3. The trim removed 4 bases at V and 7 bases at J, leaving 5 bases unmatched. Germline CDR1 and CDR2: SQVTM and ANQGSEA. CDR3 protein: CSVVGTSGGLNEQFF. CDR3 nucleotides: TGCAGCGTTGTAGGGACTAGCGGGGGGTTAAATGAGCAGTTCTTC.

The chain has TRBV5-4 and TRBJ2-2; D possibly corresponds to TRBD1 (5 bases). Germline lookup yields CDR1 SGHNT and CDR2 YYREEE (reference sequence). The CDR3 is made up of 16 amino acids. V lost 2 bases and J lost 0, with 11 bases in between. CDR3 protein: CASSLGVHANTGELFF. The CDR3 region has the DNA TGTGCCAGCAGCTTAGGGGTGCACGCGAACACCGGGGAGCTGTTTTTT.

This clone was seen a handful of times. This chain links TRBV5-1 with TRBJ2-2; TRBD1 might be the D (6 bases). The CDR3 contains 14 residues. The ends were cut back, 4 bases at V and 5 bases at J, with 12 bases in the middle. The germline V gene has CDR1 SGHRS and CDR2 YFSETQ. The CDR3 loop reads CASSIGQRTGELFF. CDR3 nucleotides: TGCGCCAGCAGCATCGGACAGCGAACCGGGGAGCTGTTTTTT.

The chain is built from TRBV29-1 and TRBJ2-1, with TRBD1 identical over 8 bases. The germline V gene has CDR1 SQVTM and CDR2 ANQGSEA. V lost 8 bases to trimming and J lost 5 bases; unmatched junction nucleotides: 11. The CDR3 sequence is 14 residues long. DNA for the CDR3: TGCAGCACTGACAGGGGCTTATATAACAATGAGCAGTTCTTC. Protein sequence: CSTDRGLYNNEQFF.

This clone has a handful of counts. The chain uses TRBV27 and TRBJ2-3, with D unresolved. Germline lookup yields CDR1 MNHEY and CDR2 SMNVEV (reference sequence). Between the trimmed V and J ends, which lost 5 bases and 3 bases, there was a span of 9 bases. This CDR3 is 13 amino acids long. CDR3 protein: CASSDQLTDTQYF. The CDR3 DNA sequence: TGTGCCAGCAGTGACCAACTGACAGATACGCAGTATTTT.

V gene TRBV18 combines with J gene TRBJ1-5; TRBD1 might be the D (5 bases). Germline loops: CDR1 KGHSH, CDR2 LQKENI. The CDR3 loop spans 13 amino acids. V lost 3 bases and J 6 bases, leaving 9 bases between the germline ends. The DNA of the CDR3 is TGTGCCAGCTCACCGGGGGAATCTCAGCCCCAGCATTTT. Protein product: CASSPGESQPQHF. The full variable domain, in which reference TRBV18 and TRBJ1-5 provide the parts outside the CDR3, is NAGVMQNPRHLVRRRGQEARLRCSPMKGHSHVYWYRQLPEEGLKFMVYLQKENIIDESGMPKERFSAEFPKEGPSILRIQQVVRGDSAAYFCASSPGESQPQHFGDGTRLSIL.

This clone has a handful of counts. The chain is built from TRBV29-1 and TRBJ2-1, with D maybe TRBD2 (5 bases). The V end lost 3 bases, the J end lost 6 bases, and 9 bases lay between the germline ends. CDR1 and CDR2 from the germline V gene are SQVTM and ANQGSEA. The CDR3 has 12 residues. CDR3 in amino acids: CSVERATNEQFF. Written as DNA, the CDR3 is TGCAGCGTTGAGCGGGCTACCAATGAGCAGTTCTTC.

V is TRBV19 and J is TRBJ2-1, with D perhaps matching TRBD1 (6 bases). The CDR3 covers 15 residues. Trimming took 4 bases from V and 6 from J, leaving 16 bases between them. Germline values: CDR1 LNHDA, CDR2 SQIVND (reference sequence). The CDR3 region is CASSRTRTASNEQFF. The CDR3, as DNA: TGTGCCAGTAGTAGGACCAGGACAGCCTCCAATGAGCAGTTCTTC. Combining the CDR3 with reference TRBV19 and TRBJ2-1 gives the whole variable domain DGGITQSPKYLFRKEGQNVTLSCEQNLNHDAMYWYRQDPGQGLRLIYYSQIVNDFQKGDIAEGYSVSREKKESFPLTVTSAQKNPTAFYLCASSRTRTASNEQFFGPGTRLTVL.

V and J are TRBV6-5 and TRBJ2-6; no clear D gene. V was cut by 2 bases and J by 0 bases, with 5 bases left in between. The CDR3 has 15 residues. Per the germline V gene, CDR1 is MNHEY and CDR2 is SVGAGI. CDR3 nucleotides: TGTGCCAGCAGTTACACAACCTCTGGGGCCAACGTCCTGACTTTC. It specifies CASSYTTSGANVLTF.

The chain joins TRBV6-5 to TRBJ2-7, with D possibly being TRBD1 or TRBD2 (5 bases each). V was trimmed by 0 bases and J by 2 bases, leaving 11 bases between them. CDR3 length equals 15 residues. Germline V gives CDR1 MNHEY, CDR2 SVGAGI. CDR3 in amino acids: CASSYSGVGPYEQYF. CDR3 bases: TGTGCCAGCAGTTACTCGGGGGTAGGACCCTACGAGCAGTACTTC.

The chain combines TRBV7-2 with TRBJ2-2; 13 bases are shared with TRBD2. Germline CDR1 and CDR2: SGHTA and FQGNSA. CDR3 length: 16 residues. Germline trimming cut 5 bases from V and 4 bases from J; bases unmatched to any gene: 4. In nucleotides, the CDR3 is TGTGCCAGCAGCGGTGGGACTAGCGGGGCCACCGGGGAGCTGTTTTTT. This translates into CASSGGTSGATGELFF. The full variable domain, in which reference TRBV7-2 and TRBJ2-2 provide the parts outside the CDR3, is GAGVSQSPSNKVTEKGKDVELRCDPISGHTALYWYRQSLGQGLEFLIYFQGNSAPDKSGLPSDRFSAERTGGSVSTLTIQRTQQEDSAVYLCASSGGTSGATGELFFGEGSRLTVL.

The gene calls are TRBV6-5 and TRBJ1-2, with TRBD1 matching 7 bases. The CDR3 totals 12 residues. Germline trimming cut 11 bases from V and 2 bases from J; bases unmatched to any gene: 5. Germline V gives CDR1 MNHEY, CDR2 SVGAGI. CDR3 coding DNA: TGTGCCGCTCAGGGGGTGAACTATGGCTACACCTTC. Translated: CAAQGVNYGYTF.